One sample yielded the 28 T cell receptor beta chains listed below, sequenced in a study of shared clonotypes between healthy human individuals. Repertoires were generated with immunoSEQ multiplex PCR, while TCRdb's copy carries only in-frame clones and drops some. Of about 2,500,000 clones detected, approximately 94% appear once; the ten largest clones hold around 0.15%. The sequenced sample was naive CD4+ T cells sorted from blood. Subset described: CD45RA+ positively selected. These receptors were collected from a man in his late teens or twenties in good health.

The chain has TRBV5-4 and TRBJ2-7; 7 nucleotides match TRBD1. This CDR3 is 15 amino acids long. Germline V gives CDR1 SGHNT, CDR2 YYREEE (reference sequence). Trimming cost V 3 bases and J 4 bases; bases outside gene matches: 10. For the CDR3, the DNA is TGTGCCAGCAGCTCGGCAAGGACAGGAGCTTACGAGCAGTACTTC. Translating gives CASSSARTGAYEQYF.

The genes are TRBV18 and TRBJ2-2, with D possibly matching TRBD2 (5 bases). Trimming cost V 8 bases and J 7 bases, with 14 bases left between them. This CDR3 is built from 13 residues. Per germline, CDR1 KGHSH and CDR2 LQKENI. CDR3 region: CASRRLAGGELFF. CDR3 in DNA: TGTGCCAGCCGAAGACTCGCGGGCGGGGAGCTGTTTTTT. Full variable domain (missing parts from reference TRBV18 and TRBJ2-2): NAGVMQNPRHLVRRRGQEARLRCSPMKGHSHVYWYRQLPEEGLKFMVYLQKENIIDESGMPKERFSAEFPKEGPSILRIQQVVRGDSAAYFCASRRLAGGELFFGEGSRLTVL.

As for this clone: Other nucleotide sequences from this sample produce the same CDR3. The chain couples TRBV19 to TRBJ2-7, with D possibly called TRBD1 or TRBD2 (5 bases each). V lost 6 bases to trimming and J lost 2 bases, with 11 bases between them. Germline lookup yields CDR1 LNHDA and CDR2 SQIVND (reference sequence). The CDR3 extends over 13 amino acids. Here the CDR3 DNA reads TGTGCCAGTAGAGGGGACCGGGCCTACGAGCAGTACTTC. Translating gives CASRGDRAYEQYF.

Concerning this clone: Other nucleotide sequences in the sample specify the same CDR3. The chain has TRBV7-2 and TRBJ2-1; D assignment may be TRBD1 or TRBD2 (5 bases each). This CDR3 contains 14 residues. V was trimmed by 1 base and J by 2 bases, leaving 6 bases between them. Germline V gives CDR1 SGHTA, CDR2 FQGNSA. CDR3 nucleotides: TGTGCCAGCAGCTTAGGGGGGACCTACAATGAGCAGTTCTTC. It is translated as CASSLGGTYNEQFF.

The chain employs TRBV29-1 and TRBJ1-4, with a tentative D call TRBD1 (5 bases). The CDR3 has 14 residues. V dropped 7 bases and J dropped 2 bases, with 14 bases sitting between them. Germline lookup yields CDR1 SQVTM and CDR2 ANQGSEA. The CDR3: CSAQGPQTNEKLFF. CDR3 DNA: TGCAGCGCCCAGGGCCCCCAGACTAATGAAAAACTGTTTTTT.

J is TRBJ2-5 and V is TRBV5-1; possible D gene TRBD2, 5 bases. The CDR3 extends over 16 amino acids. Germline CDR1 and CDR2: SGHRS and YFSETQ. With 5 bases removed from V and 7 bases from J, the gap between germline ends came to 24 bases. CDR3 in DNA: TGCGCCAGCAGGCGGGCCAACCTAAGGACTGCCCGGACCCAGTACTTC. Translation gives CASRRANLRTARTQYF.

The V and J genes are TRBV27 and TRBJ1-6; D is unresolved. The CDR3 extends over 13 amino acids. Trimming shortened V by 6 bases and J by 11 bases, and 14 bases separated the two germline ends. Germline V lookup: CDR1 MNHEY, CDR2 SMNVEV (reference sequence). The CDR3 region has the DNA TGTGCCAGCAGGAGACTCGGGAACACACCCCTCCACTTT. It yields the protein CASRRLGNTPLHF.

The rearrangement joins TRBV29-1 to TRBJ2-3, with 7 bases lining up with TRBD1. V lost 3 bases and J lost 6; bases outside the gene matches: 6. The germline V gene has CDR1 SQVTM and CDR2 ANQGSEA. The CDR3 covers 13 residues. CDR3 sequence reads: CSVETGREDTQYF. CDR3 nucleotide sequence: TGCAGCGTTGAGACAGGGCGAGAGGATACGCAGTATTTT.

V and J are TRBV19 and TRBJ2-1; 8 bases align to TRBD2. There are 16 residues in the CDR3. The germline V gene encodes CDR1 LNHDA and CDR2 SQIVND (reference sequence). The V gene end was trimmed by 8 bases and the J gene end by 0 bases; junction bases not matched to a gene: 9. The CDR3 loop is CASVEAGGPSYNEQFF. In DNA form, the CDR3 reads TGTGCCAGTGTTGAGGCGGGGGGTCCCTCCTACAATGAGCAGTTCTTC.

J is TRBJ2-7 and V is TRBV18; 9 nucleotides line up with TRBD1. The CDR3 has 13 amino acids. V was clipped by 4 bases and J by 5 bases; unmatched bases: 3. The germline V gene has CDR1 KGHSH and CDR2 LQKENI. The CDR3 is CASSRTGVNEQYF. CDR3 nucleotides: TGTGCCAGCTCACGGACAGGGGTCAACGAGCAGTACTTC. Together with reference TRBV18 and TRBJ2-7, the CDR3 gives the full variable domain: NAGVMQNPRHLVRRRGQEARLRCSPMKGHSHVYWYRQLPEEGLKFMVYLQKENIIDESGMPKERFSAEFPKEGPSILRIQQVVRGDSAAYFCASSRTGVNEQYFGPGTRLTVT.

As DNA, the CDR3 is TGTGCCAGCAGCCAAGGCACTAGCAGCCAGAACGAGCAGTACTTC. Translation gives CASSQGTSSQNEQYF. The chain carries TRBV2 and TRBJ2-7; a weak D match, TRBD2 (6 bases). The CDR3 extends over 15 amino acids. The V end lost 6 bases, the J end lost 5 bases, and 20 bases lay between the germline ends. CDR1 and CDR2 (germline): SNHLY, FYNNEI.

About this clone: Other DNA sequences from this sample encode an identical CDR3 as well. The chain combines TRBV6-6 with TRBJ2-7, with 9 bases fitting TRBD1. The length of the CDR3 is 14 residues. The germline V gene encodes CDR1 MNHNY and CDR2 SVGAGI (reference sequence). V lost 7 bases and J lost 1; bases outside the gene matches: 5. The CDR3 spells CASKPGQGSYEQYF. The CDR3 region has the DNA TGTGCCAGCAAACCGGGACAGGGTTCCTACGAGCAGTACTTC.

This sequence joins TRBV5-1 and TRBJ2-7; 9 nucleotides line up with TRBD2. V trimming: 4 bases; J trimming: 1 base; junction bases outside the gene matches: 15. This CDR3 comprises 18 residues. Germline V CDR1 and CDR2: SGHRS, YFSETQ. CDR3 sequence reads: CASSGRLGSGSVSYEQYF. The DNA of the CDR3 is TGCGCCAGCAGCGGACGACTGGGTAGCGGGAGTGTTTCCTACGAGCAGTACTTC.

This chain joins TRBV9 and TRBJ1-6; D remains unclear. Germline CDR1 is SGDLS and CDR2 is YYNGEE. The CDR3 sequence is 17 residues long. Trimming pared 4 bases from V and 7 bases from J, leaving 21 bases between. The CDR3: CASSLSANWDLNSPLHF. DNA for the CDR3: TGTGCCAGCAGCCTAAGTGCCAATTGGGATTTAAATTCACCCCTCCACTTT.

The chain links TRBV5-1 to TRBJ2-2; 7 nucleotides line up with TRBD1. V shed 4 bases, J shed 3 bases, and the junction held 3 bases outside the gene matches. Germline V gene data show CDR1 as SGHRS and CDR2 as YFSETQ. CDR3 length: 14 residues. The CDR3 is CASSPDRDTGELFF. The DNA of the CDR3 is TGCGCCAGCAGCCCCGACAGGGACACCGGGGAGCTGTTTTTT.

This clone appeared a few times. The chain links TRBV29-1 to TRBJ1-1; D remains unclear. V shed 4 bases and J shed 4 bases, with 4 bases lying between them. Per germline, CDR1 SQVTM and CDR2 ANQGSEA. The CDR3 totals 10 residues. CDR3 nucleotide sequence: TGCAGCGTTGCGGCCACTGAAGCTTTCTTT. It specifies CSVAATEAFF.

This chain links TRBV10-3 with TRBJ2-1; no clear D gene. This CDR3 comprises 12 residues. Germline V gene sequence: CDR1 ENHRY, CDR2 SYGVKD. Trimming pared 2 bases from V and 8 bases from J, leaving 7 bases between. CDR3 residues: CAISEGPHEQFF. The CDR3 DNA reads TGTGCCATCAGTGAGGGTCCCCATGAGCAGTTCTTC.

This rearrangement joins TRBV27 to TRBJ2-7; D perhaps matches TRBD2 (6 bases). The length of the CDR3 is 12 residues. Germline CDR1 is MNHEY and CDR2 is SMNVEV (reference sequence). V lost 5 bases, J lost 6 bases, and 11 bases lay in between. The CDR3 is CASSGAGGEQYF. CDR3 nucleotide sequence: TGTGCCAGCAGTGGAGCGGGTGGCGAGCAGTACTTC.

To note about this clone: Other DNA sequences in this specimen translate into the identical CDR3. The V gene is TRBV7-8, the J gene TRBJ1-1, with 7 nucleotides matching TRBD1. The V gene end was trimmed by 1 base and the J gene end by 2 bases; junction bases not matched to a gene: 1. The germline V gene has CDR1 SGHVS and CDR2 FQNEAQ. CDR3 length equals 14 residues. The CDR3: CASSLDRGNTEAFF. The CDR3 DNA is TGTGCCAGCAGCTTAGACAGGGGTAACACTGAAGCTTTCTTT.

The gene calls are TRBV1 and TRBJ2-1; the listed D gene, TRBD2, was not tested against the DNA. TRBV1 is deemed a pseudogene. The CDR3 extends over 17 amino acids. In nucleotides, the CDR3 is TGCACCAGCAGCCTAAATGGGGACTACCGTGCCTACAATGAGCAGTTCTTC. Translated, it gives CTSSLNGDYRAYNEQFF.

This chain uses TRBV2 with TRBJ2-5, with 12 bases lining up with TRBD2. This CDR3 has 18 amino acids. J gave up 5 bases and V 2 bases, and 12 bases lay outside the gene matches. In germline, CDR1 is SNHLY, CDR2 FYNNEI. CDR3 bases: TGTGCCAGCAGTGAAAGGCTAGCGGGGGGGCCTCGTGACGAGACCCAGTACTTC. Protein: CASSERLAGGPRDETQYF.

This sequence joins TRBV19 and TRBJ1-2; 10 bases map to TRBD1. Germline V CDR1 and CDR2: LNHDA, SQIVND (reference sequence). Trimming removed 5 bases from V and 8 bases from J; junction bases left unmatched: 8. CDR3 length: 14 residues. Here the CDR3 DNA reads TGTGCCAGTAGTCCCCGGGACAGGGGTTACGGCTACACCTTC. Translation gives CASSPRDRGYGYTF.

The V and J genes are TRBV9 and TRBJ2-6; D is unresolved. The CDR3 runs 16 residues. V was cut by 1 base and J by 1 base, with 9 bases left in between. Germline assignment: CDR1 SGDLS and CDR2 YYNGEE. The CDR3 protein is CASSVLGMSGANVLTF. The CDR3 DNA follows: TGTGCCAGCAGCGTACTAGGGATGTCTGGGGCCAACGTCCTGACTTTC.

The rearrangement joins TRBV6-5 to TRBJ2-2; D is uncertain. Per the germline V gene, CDR1 is MNHEY and CDR2 is SVGAGI. CDR3 length: 14 residues. Trimming pared 4 bases from V and 0 bases from J, leaving 6 bases between. CDR3 sequence: CASSFRPNTGELFF. The CDR3 DNA is TGTGCCAGCAGTTTCCGTCCGAACACCGGGGAGCTGTTTTTT.

The chain combines TRBV5-1 with TRBJ2-3; 15 positions agree with TRBD2. Germline V gene data show CDR1 as SGHRS and CDR2 as YFSETQ. Trimming removed 3 bases from V and 5 bases from J; junction bases left unmatched: 4. The CDR3 contains 16 residues. Here the CDR3 DNA reads TGCGCCAGCAGCTGGACTAGCGGGGGGGCCAAAGATACGCAGTATTTT. Translating it yields CASSWTSGGAKDTQYF.

J is TRBJ2-5 and V is TRBV7-8; 7 positions match TRBD1. CDR1 and CDR2 from the germline V gene are SGHVS and FQNEAQ. After removal of 5 bases from V and 2 bases from J, the junction contained 8 bases not matched to a gene. The CDR3 runs to 15 residues. In DNA, the CDR3 is TGTGCCAGCAGCCGCCGGGACAGATCGCAAGAGACCCAGTACTTC. Amino acid sequence: CASSRRDRSQETQYF.

As for this clone: This CDR3 is also generated by other DNA sequences in the sample. V is TRBV6-6 and J is TRBJ2-5; no clear D gene. CDR1 is MNHNY and CDR2 is SVGAGI in the germline V gene (reference sequence). The CDR3 sequence is 12 residues long. The germline V and J ends were trimmed by 0 bases and 5 bases, with 4 bases remaining between them. In nucleotides, the CDR3 is TGTGCCAGCAGTTACTCAAGGGAGACCCAGTACTTC. Its translation is CASSYSRETQYF.

The chain carries TRBV19 and TRBJ2-7; D gene ambiguous. The germline V gene encodes CDR1 LNHDA and CDR2 SQIVND (reference sequence). CDR3 size: 14 residues. Trimming took 3 bases from V and 0 from J, leaving 9 bases between them. Written as DNA, the CDR3 is TGTGCCAGTAGTATTTCGGTCTACTCCTACGAGCAGTACTTC. It yields the protein CASSISVYSYEQYF.